This T cell receptor (beta chain) was sequenced for a study of control samples from healthy donors and cancer patients. The CDR3 contains 16 residues. Trimming pared 1 base from V and 2 bases from J, leaving 15 bases between. CDR1 LGHNA and CDR2 YNFKEQ come from the germline V gene. This clone appeared a single time. Sequencing was performed with immunoSEQ multiplex PCR; in TCRdb, only in-frame clones are kept and a portion is missing. The sample has approximately 150,000 clones; around nine tenths are singletons. V and J are TRBV4-2 and TRBJ2-7; a weak D match, TRBD1 (5 bases). The sequenced sample was blood. This TCR came from a man aged 18 to 29 in good health. Here the CDR3 reads CASSQAGQGRAYEQYF. The CDR3 DNA follows: TGTGCCAGCAGCCAAGCAGGCCAGGGTAGGGCCTACGAGCAGTACTTC.